Each of the 7 T cell receptor beta chains below was sequenced from the same sample in a study of human versus mouse CDR3 diversity and MHC coevolution. TCRdb's table, derived via immunoSEQ multiplex PCR, lists solely in-frame clones and lacks some. The data contain about 73,000 clones, around 90% of them singletons. The sequenced material came from naive CD4+ T cells from blood. Described subset: CD45RO-negative CD62L-positive naive CD4 T cells. These receptors originate from a person between 25 and 70 years old in good health.

The chain combines TRBV2 with TRBJ2-1; 12 bases are a match to TRBD2. The CDR3 is made up of 14 amino acids. The ends lost 5 bases at V and 8 bases at J; junction bases unmatched: 4. Per germline, CDR1 SNHLY and CDR2 FYNNEI. CDR3 DNA sequence: TGTGCCAGCAGTAAAGGACTAGCGGGATATGAGCAGTTCTTC. It is translated as CASSKGLAGYEQFF.

V and J are TRBV18 and TRBJ2-3, with a possible D match to TRBD1 (5 bases). This CDR3 has 15 residues. Germline V gene lookup returns CDR1 KGHSH and CDR2 LQKENI. Trimming left V 3 bases short and J 0 bases short, with 10 bases between. This CDR3 is CASSPVGPSTDTQYF. Written as DNA, the CDR3 is TGTGCCAGCTCACCGGTGGGGCCGAGCACAGATACGCAGTATTTT.

The rearrangement uses TRBV2 and TRBJ2-7; TRBD1 aligns across 7 bases. V shed 5 bases and J 5 bases; nucleotides not matched to a gene: 12. Germline V gene sequence: CDR1 SNHLY, CDR2 FYNNEI. There are 15 residues in the CDR3. The CDR3 DNA sequence: TGTGCCAGCAGTCTTAGGACAGGATACCTCCACGAGCAGTACTTC. It is translated as CASSLRTGYLHEQYF.

The count of this clone is one. This rearrangement joins TRBV5-4 to TRBJ2-2; 7 nucleotides agree with TRBD1. The CDR3 runs 16 residues. Germline V CDR1 and CDR2: SGHNT, YYREEE (reference sequence). Trimming cost V 0 bases and J 2 bases; bases outside gene matches: 4. The chain's CDR3 is CASSLGQGINTGELFF. The CDR3 DNA is TGTGCCAGCAGCTTGGGACAGGGAATTAACACCGGGGAGCTGTTTTTT.

Turning to this clone: Other DNA sequences in the sample encode the same CDR3. The chain recombines TRBV6-5 with TRBJ1-2; 7 nucleotides align to TRBD1. There are 13 residues in the CDR3. V was clipped by 6 bases and J by 4 bases; unmatched bases: 5. CDR1 and CDR2 from the germline V gene are MNHEY and SVGAGI. The CDR3 is CASSLTGFYGYTF. The CDR3 nucleotides read TGTGCCAGCAGCCTGACAGGGTTCTATGGCTACACCTTC.

This rearrangement joins TRBV2 to TRBJ2-5; weak D call: TRBD1 (5 bases). The length of the CDR3 is 15 residues. V lost 8 bases, J lost 3 bases, and 19 bases lay in between. CDR1 and CDR2 from the germline V gene are SNHLY and FYNNEI. The CDR3 protein is CASSAPRQLKETQYF. CDR3 DNA sequence: TGTGCCAGCTCGGCCCCCCGACAGTTGAAAGAGACCCAGTACTTC.

This rearrangement joins TRBV6-6 to TRBJ1-2, with no clear D. There are 11 residues in the CDR3. Germline V lookup: CDR1 MNHNY, CDR2 SVGAGI (reference sequence). Trimming left V 2 bases short and J 7 bases short, with 5 bases between. CDR3 sequence reads: CASSYEGGYTF. The CDR3 DNA follows: TGTGCCAGCAGTTACGAGGGTGGCTACACCTTC.